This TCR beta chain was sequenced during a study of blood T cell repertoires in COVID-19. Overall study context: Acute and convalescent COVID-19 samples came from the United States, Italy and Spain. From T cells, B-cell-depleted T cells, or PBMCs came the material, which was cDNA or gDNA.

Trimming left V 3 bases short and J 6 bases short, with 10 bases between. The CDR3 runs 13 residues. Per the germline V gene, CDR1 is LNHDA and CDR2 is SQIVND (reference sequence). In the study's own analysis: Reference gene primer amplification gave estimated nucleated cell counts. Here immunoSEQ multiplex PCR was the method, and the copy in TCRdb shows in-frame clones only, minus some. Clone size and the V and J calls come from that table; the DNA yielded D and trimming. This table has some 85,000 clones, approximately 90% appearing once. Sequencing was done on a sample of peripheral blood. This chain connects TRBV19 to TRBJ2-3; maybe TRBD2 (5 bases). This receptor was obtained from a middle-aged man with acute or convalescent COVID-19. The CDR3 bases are TGTGCCAGTAGTATGGGATCGGGGGATACGCAGTATTTT. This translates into CASSMGSGDTQYF.